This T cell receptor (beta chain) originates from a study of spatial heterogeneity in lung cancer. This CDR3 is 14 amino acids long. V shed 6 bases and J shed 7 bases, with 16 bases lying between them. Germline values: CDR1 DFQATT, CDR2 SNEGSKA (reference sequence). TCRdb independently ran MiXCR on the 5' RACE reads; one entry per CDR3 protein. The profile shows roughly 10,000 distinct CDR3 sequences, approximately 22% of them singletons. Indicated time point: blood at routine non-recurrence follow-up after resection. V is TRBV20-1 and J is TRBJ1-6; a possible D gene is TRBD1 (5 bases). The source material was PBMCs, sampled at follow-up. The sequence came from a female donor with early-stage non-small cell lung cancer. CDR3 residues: CSALETAMNSPLHF. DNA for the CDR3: TGCAGTGCCTTGGAGACAGCTATGAATTCACCCCTCCACTTT.